This T cell receptor beta chain was profiled in a study of cytomegalovirus exposure and HLA in healthy donors. Study conclusions and caveats: Specific recognition of CMV antigens was confirmed in vitro for a few chains (all CMV-associated). Within a later analysis, the majority of CMV-associated TCR beta chains appeared HLA-restricted. A previous analysis found most TCR beta V segments productive roughly 90% or roughly 30% of the time.

As concerns this clone: The antigen is undetermined.

The PCR used 60 Vbeta and 13 Jbeta primers. Repertoires were generated with immunoSEQ multiplex PCR, while TCRdb's copy carries only in-frame clones and drops some. The data contain 150,000 to 200,000 clones, about three quarters of them seen just once; the ten biggest clones take up 1.5%. The CDR3 totals 10 residues. V lost 3 bases, J lost 17 bases, and 10 bases lay in between. Germline-derived CDR1 and CDR2 are SGHDN and FVKESK. Sequencing was done on a sample of PBMCs. The chain uses TRBV14 and TRBJ1-4; no firm D call. The source of this sequence is a girl aged 5-17 years in good health and CMV-seronegative. CDR3 sequence: CASSQALPFF. The DNA of the CDR3 is TGTGCCAGCAGCCAGGCCCTTCCTTTTTTT.